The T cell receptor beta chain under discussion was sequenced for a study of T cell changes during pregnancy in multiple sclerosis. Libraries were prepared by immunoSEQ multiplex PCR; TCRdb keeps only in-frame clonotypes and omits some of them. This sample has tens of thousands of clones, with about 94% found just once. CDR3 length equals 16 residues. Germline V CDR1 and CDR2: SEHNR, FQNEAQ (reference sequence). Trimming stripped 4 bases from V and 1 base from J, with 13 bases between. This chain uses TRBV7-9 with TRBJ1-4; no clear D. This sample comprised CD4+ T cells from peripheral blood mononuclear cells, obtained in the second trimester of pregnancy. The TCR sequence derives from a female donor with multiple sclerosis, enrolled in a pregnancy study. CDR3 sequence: CASSSLGVRTNEKLFF. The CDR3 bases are TGTGCCAGCAGCTCCCTCGGGGTTCGAACTAATGAAAAACTGTTTTTT. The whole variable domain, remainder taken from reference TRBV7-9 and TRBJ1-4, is DTGVSQNPRHKITKRGQNVTFRCDPISEHNRLYWYRQTLGQGPEFLTYFQNEAQLEKSRLLSDRFSAERPKGSFSTLEIQRTEQGDSAMYLCASSSLGVRTNEKLFFGSGTQLSVL.